This T cell receptor (beta chain) came from a study of T cell responses to AZD1222 COVID-19 vaccine. The CDR3 is 15 residues long. Trimming shortened V by 1 base and J by 5 bases, and 11 bases separated the two germline ends. CDR1 is MGHRA, CDR2 YSYEKL, per germline. Clones were sequenced by immunoSEQ multiplex PCR, and TCRdb holds only the in-frame ones, with some missing. Among 130,000 or so clones, approximately 93% were seen once, and the ten largest hold over 0.9%. The chain couples TRBV4-1 to TRBJ2-2, with D unclear. Material: peripheral blood, obtained on day 0 of MenACWY control vaccination. The source is an adult in good health. CDR3 sequence (DNA): TGCGCCAGCAGCCAAGGTTGGGGTGGGACCGGGGAGCTGTTTTTT. Translated, it gives CASSQGWGGTGELFF.